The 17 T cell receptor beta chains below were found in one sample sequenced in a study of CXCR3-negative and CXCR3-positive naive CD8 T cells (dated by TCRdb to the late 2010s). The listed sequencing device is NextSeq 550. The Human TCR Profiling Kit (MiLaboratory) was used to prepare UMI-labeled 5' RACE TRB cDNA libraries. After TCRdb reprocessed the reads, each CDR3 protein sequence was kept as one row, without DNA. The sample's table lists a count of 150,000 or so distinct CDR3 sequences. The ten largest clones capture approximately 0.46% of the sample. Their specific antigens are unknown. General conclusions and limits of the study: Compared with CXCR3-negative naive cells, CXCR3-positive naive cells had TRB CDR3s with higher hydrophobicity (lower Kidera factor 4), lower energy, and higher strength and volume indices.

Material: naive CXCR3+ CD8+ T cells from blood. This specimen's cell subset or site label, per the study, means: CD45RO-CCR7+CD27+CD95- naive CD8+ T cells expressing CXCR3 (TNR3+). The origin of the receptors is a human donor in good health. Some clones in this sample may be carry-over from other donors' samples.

The CDR3 sequence: CSVELAGYNEQFF. The chain is built from TRBV29-1 and TRBJ2-1; checking the TCRdb D call of TRBD2 is not possible without DNA. The CDR3 contains 13 residues. The germline V gene has CDR1 SQVTM and CDR2 ANQGSEA.

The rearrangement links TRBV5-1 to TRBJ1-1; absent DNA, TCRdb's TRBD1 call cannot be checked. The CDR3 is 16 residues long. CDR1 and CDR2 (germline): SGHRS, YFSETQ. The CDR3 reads CASSLDPGGVWTEAFF.

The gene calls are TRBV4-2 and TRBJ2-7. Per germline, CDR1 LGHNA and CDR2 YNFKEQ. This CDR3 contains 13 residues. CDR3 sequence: CASSQSSRTEQYF.

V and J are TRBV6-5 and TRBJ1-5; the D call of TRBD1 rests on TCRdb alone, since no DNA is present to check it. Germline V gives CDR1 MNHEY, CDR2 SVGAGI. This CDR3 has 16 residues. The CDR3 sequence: CASSPIRTGGGQPQHF.

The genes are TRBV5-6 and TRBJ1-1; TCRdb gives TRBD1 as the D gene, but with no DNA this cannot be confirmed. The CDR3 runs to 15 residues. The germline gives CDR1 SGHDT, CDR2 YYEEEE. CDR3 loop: CASSDSQGFRTEAFF. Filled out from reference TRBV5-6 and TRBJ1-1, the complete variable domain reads DAGVTQSPTHLIKTRGQQVTLRCSPKSGHDTVSWYQQALGQGPQFIFQYYEEEERQRGNFPDRFSGHQFPNYSSELNVNALLLGDSALYLCASSDSQGFRTEAFFGQGTRLTVV.

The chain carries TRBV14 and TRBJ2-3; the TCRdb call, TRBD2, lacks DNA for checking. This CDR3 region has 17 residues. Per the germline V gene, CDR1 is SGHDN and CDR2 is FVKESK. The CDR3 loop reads CASSQSPSGAPTDTQYF.

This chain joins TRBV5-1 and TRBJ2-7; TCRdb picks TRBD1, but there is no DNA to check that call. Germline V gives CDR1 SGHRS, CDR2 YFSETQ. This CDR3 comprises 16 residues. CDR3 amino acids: CASSPDPRMQRGEQYF.

This CDR3 is CATSKARDYYNEQFF. The J gene is TRBJ2-1, the V gene TRBV15; TCRdb's D call, TRBD2, is unchecked because there is no DNA. The CDR3 contains 15 residues. Germline V CDR1 and CDR2: LNHNV, YYDKDF (reference sequence).

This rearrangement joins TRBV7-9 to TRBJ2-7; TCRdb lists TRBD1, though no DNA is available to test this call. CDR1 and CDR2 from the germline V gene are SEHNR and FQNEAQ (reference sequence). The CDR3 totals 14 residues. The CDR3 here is CASSFRDHPYEQYF.

The CDR3 reads CASSLWGLTTMNTEAFF. The gene calls are TRBV7-9 and TRBJ1-1. This CDR3 is 17 amino acids long. CDR1 SEHNR and CDR2 FQNEAQ come from the germline V gene (reference sequence).

The CDR3 reads CASSVPLAGGGNEQFF. The chain uses TRBV9 and TRBJ2-1; the D gene TCRdb calls, TRBD2, cannot be checked with no DNA. This CDR3 has 16 amino acids. Germline lookup yields CDR1 SGDLS and CDR2 YYNGEE.

The CDR3 sequence is CSAGERTQAETQYF. The chain recombines TRBV20-1 with TRBJ2-5; TCRdb's D call, TRBD1, is unchecked because there is no DNA. Looked up from germline, CDR1 is DFQATT and CDR2 is SNEGSKA (reference sequence). The CDR3 sequence is 14 residues long.

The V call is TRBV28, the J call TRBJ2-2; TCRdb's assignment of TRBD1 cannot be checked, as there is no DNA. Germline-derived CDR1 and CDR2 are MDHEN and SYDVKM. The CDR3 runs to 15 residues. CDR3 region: CASSLDRTYTGELFF.

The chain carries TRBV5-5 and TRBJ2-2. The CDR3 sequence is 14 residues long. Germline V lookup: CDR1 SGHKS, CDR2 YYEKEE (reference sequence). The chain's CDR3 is CASSLDSPTGELFF.

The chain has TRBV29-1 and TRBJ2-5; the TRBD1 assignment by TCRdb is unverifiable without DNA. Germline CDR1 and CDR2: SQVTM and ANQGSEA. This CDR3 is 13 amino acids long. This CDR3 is CSVDGQGKETQYF.

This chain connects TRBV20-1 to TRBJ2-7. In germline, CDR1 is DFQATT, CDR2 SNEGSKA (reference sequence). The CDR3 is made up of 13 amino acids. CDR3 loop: CSARNGVSYEQYF.

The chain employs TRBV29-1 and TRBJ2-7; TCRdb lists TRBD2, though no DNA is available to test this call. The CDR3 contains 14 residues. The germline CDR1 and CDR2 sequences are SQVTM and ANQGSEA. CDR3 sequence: CSVQTSGGGYEQYF.